This entry lists 22 T cell receptor beta chains sequenced from one sample in a study of CD8 T cells in Susac syndrome. The RNA input was roughly 0.45 to 1 ug, and it was reverse transcribed with random hexamers. One entry per CDR3 protein, called by TCRdb with MiXCR from the immunoSEQ multiplex PCR reads. The table lists roughly 200,000 distinct CDR3 sequences, 94% of them singletons, with over 0.095% in the top ten. The sequencing sample was made of CD4+ T cells from PBMCs. These receptors were taken from a human donor with Susac syndrome.

This sequence joins TRBV14 and TRBJ2-5; 9 bases are shared with TRBD1. The CDR3 runs to 17 residues. Trimming at V came to 1 base and at J to 2 bases, leaving 8 bases not matched to a gene. From germline, CDR1 is SGHDN and CDR2 FVKESK. CDR3 nucleotides: TGTGCCAGCAGCCAAGTGTGGCTGGGGACAGGGCAAGAGACCCAGTACTTC. Residues: CASSQVWLGTGQETQYF. Full variable domain (missing parts from reference TRBV14 and TRBJ2-5): EAGVTQFPSHSVIEKGQTVTLRCDPISGHDNLYWYRRVMGKEIKFLLHFVKESKQDESGMPNNRFLAERTGGTYSTLKVQPAELEDSGVYFCASSQVWLGTGQETQYFGPGTRLLVL.

This clonotype was observed once. The V and J genes are TRBV7-8 and TRBJ2-7, with D possibly TRBD2 on 5 matching bases. V was cut by 1 base and J by 2 bases, with 21 bases left in between. CDR1 is SGHVS, CDR2 FQNEAQ, per germline. CDR3 length: 18 amino acids. CDR3 amino acids: CASSLVPSSTNSPYEQYF. The CDR3 DNA follows: TGTGCCAGCAGCTTAGTCCCTTCTAGCACCAACAGCCCCTACGAGCAGTACTTC.

This rearrangement joins TRBV3-1 to TRBJ2-7, with D unresolved. Germline V gives CDR1 LGHDT, CDR2 YNNKEL (reference sequence). CDR3 length: 14 amino acids. Deletions cut 6 bases from V and 2 bases from J, with 14 bases between. Written as DNA, the CDR3 is TGTGCCAGCAGTCCGACATCAGAGCCCTACGAGCAGTACTTC. This gives the protein CASSPTSEPYEQYF.

The chain carries TRBV29-1 and TRBJ2-1; possible D gene TRBD2, 5 bases. The CDR3 spans 9 residues. Trimming shortened V by 6 bases and J by 16 bases, and 13 bases separated the two germline ends. The germline V gene has CDR1 SQVTM and CDR2 ANQGSEA. The CDR3 nucleotides read TGCAGCGTCGAAAGAGGGTATTTCTTC. Protein sequence: CSVERGYFF.

In this sample, this clonotype turned up once. The genes are TRBV7-3 and TRBJ2-1, with D unresolved. The CDR3 spans 12 residues. Per germline, CDR1 SGHTA and CDR2 FQGTGA. Trimming pared 3 bases from V and 8 bases from J, leaving 8 bases between. The CDR3 protein is CASSFYGDEQFF. The CDR3 DNA reads as TGTGCCAGCAGCTTCTATGGCGATGAGCAGTTCTTC.

The chain has TRBV5-4 and TRBJ2-2; 8 bases are a match to TRBD1. Germline V lookup: CDR1 SGHNT, CDR2 YYREEE (reference sequence). The V gene end was trimmed by 3 bases and the J gene end by 7 bases; junction bases not matched to a gene: 2. This CDR3 is 13 amino acids long. The CDR3 coding sequence is TGTGCCAGCAGCTGGGGACAGGTCGGGGAGCTGTTTTTT. Translated, it gives CASSWGQVGELFF.

The rearrangement uses TRBV6-2 or TRBV6-3 and TRBJ2-5; maybe TRBD2 (6 bases). CDR1 is MNHEY, CDR2 SVGEGT, per germline. Trimming pared 6 bases from V and 2 bases from J, leaving 22 bases between. The CDR3 contains 17 residues. In DNA, the CDR3 is TGTGCCAGCAGCCTACCTCTGCGCAGACTAGGGCAAGAGACCCAGTACTTC. It translates to CASSLPLRRLGQETQYF.

This clonotype was seen more than once but under ten times. The chain couples TRBV14 to TRBJ2-1; 7 bases are shared with TRBD1. The germline CDR1 and CDR2 sequences are SGHDN and FVKESK. CDR3 length equals 13 residues. With V trimmed by 7 bases and J by 3 bases, 3 bases remained unmatched. DNA for the CDR3: TGTGCCAGCACCCGGGACAGCTACAATGAGCAGTTCTTC. Amino acid sequence: CASTRDSYNEQFF.

The rearrangement joins TRBV5-1 to TRBJ2-6; 9 bases line up with TRBD1. The CDR3 extends over 16 amino acids. V lost 0 bases to trimming and J lost 5 bases; unmatched junction nucleotides: 3. Germline values: CDR1 SGHRS, CDR2 YFSETQ. CDR3 region: CASSLEGQGWANVLTF. The CDR3 nucleotides are TGCGCCAGCAGCTTGGAAGGACAGGGGTGGGCCAACGTCCTGACTTTC.

This chain uses TRBV11-2 with TRBJ2-7, with D maybe TRBD1 (5 bases). CDR1 and CDR2 (germline): SGHAT, FQNNGV. Trimming pared 0 bases from V and 2 bases from J, leaving 14 bases between. This CDR3 spans 16 amino acids. In nucleotides, the CDR3 is TGTGCCAGCAGCTTAGATCCTGGGGCAGGGACCTACGAGCAGTACTTC. This gives the protein CASSLDPGAGTYEQYF.

The rearrangement links TRBV6-2 or TRBV6-3 to TRBJ2-5; D may be TRBD1 (5 bases). Germline CDR1 is MNHEY and CDR2 is SVGEGT. V was shortened by 0 bases and J by 2 bases, with 13 bases between the two germline ends. The CDR3 is 16 amino acids. CDR3 region: CASSYSVQGRQETQYF. The CDR3 DNA reads as TGTGCCAGCAGTTACTCGGTGCAGGGCAGGCAAGAGACCCAGTACTTC.

The chain uses TRBV29-1 and TRBJ1-1; possible D gene TRBD1, 5 bases. V lost 4 bases and J lost 5, with 14 bases in between. This CDR3 region has 13 residues. Germline CDR1 SQVTM, CDR2 ANQGSEA. CDR3 protein: CSVGMGGETEAFF. The CDR3, as DNA: TGCAGCGTTGGTATGGGGGGGGAAACTGAAGCTTTCTTT.

The rearrangement joins TRBV7-9 to TRBJ2-5; D is undetermined. The germline V gene has CDR1 SEHNR and CDR2 FQNEAQ (reference sequence). Trimming removed 6 bases at V and 2 bases at J, with 10 bases between. The CDR3 length is 13 residues. The CDR3 protein is CASRRPEQETQYF. CDR3 bases: TGTGCCAGCAGGCGTCCAGAGCAAGAGACCCAGTACTTC.

V usage is TRBV2 and J usage is TRBJ2-7; TRBD1 matches 7 bases. V gave up 6 bases and J gave up 1 base; unmatched junction bases: 6. This CDR3 comprises 14 residues. Germline CDR1 and CDR2: SNHLY and FYNNEI. The CDR3 protein is CASRRQGPSYEQYF. CDR3 in DNA: TGTGCCAGCAGAAGACAGGGTCCGTCCTACGAGCAGTACTTC.

The V gene is TRBV20-1, the J gene TRBJ2-1; 10 bases fit TRBD2. CDR3 length: 14 residues. V trimming: 4 bases; J trimming: 4 bases; junction bases outside the gene matches: 4. From germline, CDR1 is DFQATT and CDR2 SNEGSKA (reference sequence). The CDR3 sequence: CSAIAGGTYNEQFF. In nucleotides, the CDR3 is TGCAGTGCTATAGCGGGGGGAACTTACAATGAGCAGTTCTTC.

The V call is TRBV19, the J call TRBJ1-2; D remains ambiguous. This CDR3 is 11 amino acids long. Germline V gives CDR1 LNHDA, CDR2 SQIVND (reference sequence). V was clipped by 4 bases and J by 7 bases, with 7 bases between them. CDR3 bases: TGTGCCAGTAGTAGTCGGGGTGGCTACACCTTC. Encoded protein: CASSSRGGYTF. Full variable domain (missing parts from reference TRBV19 and TRBJ1-2): DGGITQSPKYLFRKEGQNVTLSCEQNLNHDAMYWYRQDPGQGLRLIYYSQIVNDFQKGDIAEGYSVSREKKESFPLTVTSAQKNPTAFYLCASSSRGGYTFGSGTRLTVV.

J is TRBJ2-5 and V is TRBV2, with 12 positions matching TRBD1. The CDR3 has 15 amino acids. Germline CDR1 and CDR2: SNHLY and FYNNEI. Unmatched junction bases numbered 5, after V lost 5 bases and J lost 4 bases. Here the CDR3 reads CASSWDRGRGETQYF. The CDR3 nucleotides are TGTGCCAGCAGTTGGGACAGGGGGCGAGGAGAGACCCAGTACTTC.

The chain carries TRBV20-1 and TRBJ1-4, with TRBD1 as a possible D gene (5 bases). Trimming took off 6 bases at V and 3 bases at J, with 11 bases between the two ends. The CDR3 is 13 amino acids. Germline loops: CDR1 DFQATT, CDR2 SNEGSKA (reference sequence). Here the CDR3 reads CSAPGQSNEKLFF. The CDR3 coding sequence is TGCAGTGCCCCGGGGCAGTCTAATGAAAAACTGTTTTTT.

The sample holds one count of this clonotype. The V call is TRBV30, the J call TRBJ1-2; D uncertain. Germline CDR1 GTSNPN, CDR2 SVGIG (reference sequence). Trimming removed 2 bases at V and 5 bases at J, with 15 bases between. This CDR3 contains 14 residues. In nucleotides, the CDR3 is TGTGCCTGGAGTCGTAATACGGGAACTTATGGCTACACCTTC. It specifies CAWSRNTGTYGYTF.

The chain is built from TRBV5-4 and TRBJ2-7; D may correspond to TRBD1 or TRBD2 (5 bases each). V dropped 2 bases and J dropped 3 bases, with 15 bases sitting between them. Germline V gives CDR1 SGHNT, CDR2 YYREEE (reference sequence). The CDR3 has 15 residues. CDR3 amino acids: CASSLPGARIYEQYF. The CDR3 nucleotides read TGTGCCAGCAGCTTACCCGGGGCCCGAATCTACGAGCAGTACTTC.

J is TRBJ1-1 and V is TRBV7-9; D remains ambiguous. Germline V gene lookup returns CDR1 SEHNR and CDR2 FQNEAQ (reference sequence). This CDR3 has 14 amino acids. V was clipped by 5 bases and J by 4 bases, with 14 bases between them. The CDR3 sequence: CASSPSGVTTEAFF. In nucleotides, the CDR3 is TGTGCCAGCAGCCCCTCGGGCGTCACCACTGAAGCTTTCTTT.

The gene calls are TRBV13 and TRBJ2-3; 7 bases are shared with TRBD2. The germline V gene has CDR1 PRHDT and CDR2 FYEKMQ (reference sequence). The CDR3 has 15 amino acids. V gave up 8 bases and J gave up 5 bases; unmatched junction bases: 13. CDR3 sequence (DNA): TGTGCCAGCGCCCGGGTGAGCGGGGCGGGAGATACGCAGTATTTT. Translation gives CASARVSGAGDTQYF. The full variable domain, completed using reference TRBV13 and TRBJ2-3, is AAGVIQSPRHLIKEKRETATLKCYPIPRHDTVYWYQQGPGQDPQFLISFYEKMQSDKGSIPDRFSAQQFSDYHSELNMSSLELGDSALYFCASARVSGAGDTQYFGPGTRLTVL.